This is a list of T cell receptor beta chains from one sample in a study of blood T cell repertoires in COVID-19. Some clones are missing from TCRdb's copy, which holds only in-frame ones; the method was immunoSEQ multiplex PCR. The sample contains about 180,000 clones, around 77% of which appear only once. Sequenced input: peripheral blood. Receptor source: a man aged 65 to 85 with active or convalescent COVID-19. CDR3s include the opening cysteine and the closing phenylalanine or tryptophan. A D gene is named only where the DNA matches it firmly. Clone size, where shown, is once, few, many, or a class for clones that have expanded.

D: TRBD1; J: TRBJ1-2; V: TRBV7-9; size: -; CDR3: CASSANRDRDYGYTF; DNA: TGTGCCAGCAGCGCAAACCGGGACAGGGACTATGGCTACACCTTC
D: -; J: TRBJ1-2; V: TRBV14; size: -; CDR3: CASSQEFSAGYGYTF; DNA: TGTGCCAGCAGCCAAGAATTCTCCGCAGGCTATGGCTACACCTTC
D: -; J: TRBJ1-2; V: TRBV5-6; size: -; CDR3: CASSLNGNGYTF; DNA: TGTGCCAGCAGCTTGAACGGTAATGGCTACACCTTC
D: TRBD1; J: TRBJ1-6; V: TRBV30; size: -; CDR3: CAYDRDNSPLHF; DNA: TGTGCCTACGACAGGGACAATTCACCCCTCCACTTT
D: TRBD1; J: TRBJ2-3; V: TRBV5-5; size: -; CDR3: CASSFGQGSFTDTQYF; DNA: TGTGCCAGCAGCTTCGGACAGGGGTCATTCACAGATACGCAGTATTTT
D: -; J: TRBJ2-2; V: TRBV5-1; size: few; CDR3: CASSFPNSNTGELFF; DNA: TGCGCCAGCAGCTTCCCCAATTCGAACACCGGGGAGCTGTTTTTT
D: -; J: TRBJ2-2; V: TRBV6-6; size: -; CDR3: CASSPTTGELFF; DNA: TGTGCCAGCAGTCCTACTACCGGGGAGCTGTTTTTT
D: TRBD2; J: TRBJ2-7; V: TRBV5-1; size: -; CDR3: CASSHTSGSYEQYF; DNA: TGCGCCAGCAGCCATACTAGCGGTTCCTACGAGCAGTACTTC
D: TRBD1; J: TRBJ1-2; V: TRBV12-5; size: -; CDR3: CASGLVPGQTHYGYTF; DNA: TGTGCTAGTGGTTTGGTACCGGGACAGACGCACTATGGCTACACCTTC
D: -; J: TRBJ1-3; V: TRBV6-1; size: -; CDR3: CASSETQPGLGNTIYF; DNA: TGTGCCAGCAGTGAAACCCAACCGGGGTTGGGAAACACCATATATTTT
D: TRBD2; J: TRBJ2-7; V: TRBV5-8; size: -; CDR3: CASCTTGTSGRPNSYEQYF; DNA: TGTGCCAGCTGTACAACGGGGACTAGCGGGAGGCCAAACTCCTACGAGCAGTACTTC
D: -; J: TRBJ2-7; V: TRBV5-1; size: -; CDR3: CASSLATEGEQYF; DNA: TGCGCCAGCAGCTTGGCTACCGAGGGCGAGCAGTACTTC
D: -; J: TRBJ1-1; V: TRBV2; size: -; CDR3: CASRERGGMNTEAFF; DNA: TGTGCCAGCAGGGAAAGGGGGGGCATGAACACTGAAGCTTTCTTT
D: TRBD2; J: TRBJ2-5; V: TRBV25-1; size: few; CDR3: CASGRKLAGGTQETQYF; DNA: TGTGCCAGCGGAAGAAAGCTAGCGGGAGGGACCCAAGAGACCCAGTACTTC
D: TRBD2; J: TRBJ2-3; V: TRBV4-1; size: once; CDR3: CASSQVRTGGIWDTQYF; DNA: TGCGCCAGCAGCCAAGTCAGGACGGGGGGAATATGGGATACGCAGTATTTT
D: -; J: TRBJ1-1; V: TRBV27; size: -; CDR3: CASSTQGNTEAFF; DNA: TGTGCCAGCAGTACTCAGGGGAACACTGAAGCTTTCTTT
D: TRBD1; J: TRBJ1-2; V: TRBV18; size: -; CDR3: CASSPQDRGYGYTF; DNA: TGTGCCAGCTCACCCCAAGACAGGGGCTATGGCTACACCTTC
D: TRBD1; J: TRBJ2-1; V: TRBV7-6; size: -; CDR3: CASSLGALRGRYNEQFF; DNA: TGTGCCAGCAGCTTAGGGGCCCTCAGGGGGCGTTACAATGAGCAGTTCTTC
D: -; J: TRBJ1-4; V: TRBV18; size: -; CDR3: CASSPTGTNEKLFF; DNA: TGTGCCAGCTCACCAACAGGGACCAATGAAAAACTGTTTTTT
D: -; J: TRBJ2-1; V: TRBV16; size: once; CDR3: CASSLRTHYNEQFF; DNA: TGTGCCAGCAGCCTCAGGACTCACTACAATGAGCAGTTCTTC
D: TRBD1; J: TRBJ2-5; V: TRBV3-1/TRBV3-2; size: -; CDR3: CASSQDGTGGQETQYF; DNA: TGTGCCAGCAGCCAAGATGGGACAGGCGGCCAAGAGACCCAGTACTTC
D: TRBD1; J: TRBJ1-1; V: TRBV30; size: few; CDR3: CAWTSNPGTGAAPAFF; DNA: TGTGCCTGGACCTCAAACCCCGGGACAGGGGCCGCTCCGGCTTTCTTT
D: TRBD1; J: TRBJ2-1; V: TRBV25-1; size: -; CDR3: CASAPIRGQDNEQFF; DNA: TGTGCCAGCGCCCCAATCAGGGGGCAGGACAATGAGCAGTTCTTC
D: TRBD2; J: TRBJ2-7; V: TRBV18; size: -; CDR3: CASSPRQGIAGASYEQYF; DNA: TGTGCCAGCTCACCCCGGCAGGGGATAGCGGGGGCCTCCTACGAGCAGTACTTC